This T cell receptor (beta chain) was identified in a study of OX40 agonist ivuxolimab in advanced cancers. Whole-study results and caveats: The work left the antigen specificity of expanded peripheral T cells undetermined.

Autoimmune disease history or systemic immunosuppression led to patients being barred. With V trimmed by 1 base and J by 2 bases, 23 bases remained unmatched. The CDR3 sequence is 24 residues long. The germline CDR1 and CDR2 sequences are SGHRS and YFSETQ. The protocol was immunoSEQ multiplex PCR, while the TCRdb copy is restricted to in-frame clones and leaves out a portion. The sample has 25,000 to 35,000 clones, 80% to 85% seen once. As to this clone: Its specificity is not known.

This TCR was sampled from an adult with an advanced solid tumor such as melanoma, head and neck, liver or kidney cancer. The chain couples TRBV5-1 to TRBJ2-3; 15 bases align to TRBD2. The sequencing used CD4+ or CD8+ T cells sorted from blood, collected in a trial of the OX40 agonist ivuxolimab. The CDR3 bases are TGCGCCAGCAGCTTGTACCGGGACAGGGGGCCCGGGACTAGCGGGGGGCCCCTCACAGATACGCAGTATTTT. Protein product: CASSLYRDRGPGTSGGPLTDTQYF.